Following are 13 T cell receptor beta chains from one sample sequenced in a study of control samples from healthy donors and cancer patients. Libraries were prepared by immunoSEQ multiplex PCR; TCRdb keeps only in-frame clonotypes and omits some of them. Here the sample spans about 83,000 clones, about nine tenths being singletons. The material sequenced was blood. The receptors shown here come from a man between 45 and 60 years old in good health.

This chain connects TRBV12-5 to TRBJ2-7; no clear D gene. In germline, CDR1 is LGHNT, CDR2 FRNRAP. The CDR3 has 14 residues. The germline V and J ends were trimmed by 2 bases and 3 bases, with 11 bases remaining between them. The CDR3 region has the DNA TGTGCTAGTGGTTTGCGGCTTCCCGGCTACGAGCAGTACTTC. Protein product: CASGLRLPGYEQYF.

Written as DNA, the CDR3 is TGTGCCAGCAGCTTCCACCGGGACAGGAGCTCCTATAATTCACCCCTCCACTTT. It codes for CASSFHRDRSSYNSPLHF. The V gene is TRBV7-2, the J gene TRBJ1-6, with 8 bases identical to TRBD1. V lost 3 bases, J lost 0 bases, and 7 bases stayed unmatched. The V gene's germline CDR1 is SGHTA and CDR2 FQGNSA. The CDR3 extends over 18 amino acids. Together with reference TRBV7-2 and TRBJ1-6, the CDR3 gives the full variable domain: GAGVSQSPSNKVTEKGKDVELRCDPISGHTALYWYRQSLGQGLEFLIYFQGNSAPDKSGLPSDRFSAERTGGSVSTLTIQRTQQEDSAVYLCASSFHRDRSSYNSPLHFGNGTRLTVT.

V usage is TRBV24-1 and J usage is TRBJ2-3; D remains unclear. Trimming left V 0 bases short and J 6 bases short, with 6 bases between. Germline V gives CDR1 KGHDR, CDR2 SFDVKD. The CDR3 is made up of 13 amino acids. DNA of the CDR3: TGTGCCACCAGTGATTTGGGTCTGGATACGCAGTATTTT. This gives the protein CATSDLGLDTQYF.

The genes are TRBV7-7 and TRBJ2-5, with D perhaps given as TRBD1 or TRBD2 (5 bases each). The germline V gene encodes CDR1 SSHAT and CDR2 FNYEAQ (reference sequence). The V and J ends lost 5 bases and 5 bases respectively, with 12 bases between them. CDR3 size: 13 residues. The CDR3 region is CASSRDLKETQYF. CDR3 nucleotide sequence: TGTGCCAGCAGCCGGGACCTTAAGGAGACCCAGTACTTC.

This CDR3 reads CASAWVGPEQFF. CDR3 coding DNA: TGTGCTAGTGCCTGGGTGGGACCTGAGCAGTTCTTC. The gene calls are TRBV12-5 and TRBJ2-1; D possibly uses TRBD1 or TRBD2 (5 bases each). The V gene lost 7 bases and the J gene lost 9 bases, with 13 bases spanning the gap. The CDR3 is made up of 12 amino acids. Germline V lookup: CDR1 LGHNT, CDR2 FRNRAP.

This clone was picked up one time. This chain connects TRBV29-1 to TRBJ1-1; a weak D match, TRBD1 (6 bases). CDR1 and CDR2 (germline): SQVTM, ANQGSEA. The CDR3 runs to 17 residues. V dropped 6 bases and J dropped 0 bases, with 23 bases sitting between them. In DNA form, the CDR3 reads TGCAGCGTAAGTTTAAGGCAGGGGTCGGGGATGAACACTGAAGCTTTCTTT. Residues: CSVSLRQGSGMNTEAFF.

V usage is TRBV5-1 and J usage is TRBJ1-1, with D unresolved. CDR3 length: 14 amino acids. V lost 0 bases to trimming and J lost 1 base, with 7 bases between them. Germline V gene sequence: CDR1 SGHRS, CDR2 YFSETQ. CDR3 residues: CASSLEGGNTEAFF. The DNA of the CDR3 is TGCGCCAGCAGCTTGGAGGGAGGGAACACTGAAGCTTTCTTT.

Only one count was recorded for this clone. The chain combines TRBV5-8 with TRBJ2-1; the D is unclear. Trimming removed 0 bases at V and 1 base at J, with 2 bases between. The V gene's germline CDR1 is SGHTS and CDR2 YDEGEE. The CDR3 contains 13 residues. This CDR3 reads CASSLGSYNEQFF. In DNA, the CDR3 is TGTGCCAGCAGCTTGGGGTCCTACAATGAGCAGTTCTTC.

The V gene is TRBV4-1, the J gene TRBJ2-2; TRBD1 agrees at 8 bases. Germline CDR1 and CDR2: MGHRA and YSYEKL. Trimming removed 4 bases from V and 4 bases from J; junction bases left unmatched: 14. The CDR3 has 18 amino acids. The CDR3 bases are TGCGCCAGCAGCCGAGAGGGACAGGCGATGAGACCCACCGGGGAGCTGTTTTTT. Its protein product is CASSREGQAMRPTGELFF.

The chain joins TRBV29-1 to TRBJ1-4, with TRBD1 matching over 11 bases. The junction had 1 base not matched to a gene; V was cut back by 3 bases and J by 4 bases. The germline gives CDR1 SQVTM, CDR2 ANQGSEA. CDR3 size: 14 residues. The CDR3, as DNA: TGCAGCGTTGAGGGACAGGGGGATAATGAAAAACTGTTTTTT. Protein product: CSVEGQGDNEKLFF.

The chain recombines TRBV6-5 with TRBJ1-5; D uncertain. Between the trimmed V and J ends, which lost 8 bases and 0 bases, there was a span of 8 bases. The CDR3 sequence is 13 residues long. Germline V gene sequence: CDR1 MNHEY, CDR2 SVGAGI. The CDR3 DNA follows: TGTGCCAGCTCCCGTTCTAGCAATCAGCCCCAGCATTTT. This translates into CASSRSSNQPQHF.

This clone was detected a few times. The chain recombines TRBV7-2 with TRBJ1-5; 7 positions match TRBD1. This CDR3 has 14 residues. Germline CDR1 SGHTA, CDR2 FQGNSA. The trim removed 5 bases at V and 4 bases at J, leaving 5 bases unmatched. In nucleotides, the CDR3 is TGTGCCAGCAGCGCTGGGACAGCAAATCAGCCCCAGCATTTT. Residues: CASSAGTANQPQHF.

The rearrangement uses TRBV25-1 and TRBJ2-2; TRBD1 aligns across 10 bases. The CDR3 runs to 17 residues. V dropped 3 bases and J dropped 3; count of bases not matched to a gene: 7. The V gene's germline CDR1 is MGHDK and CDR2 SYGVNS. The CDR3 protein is CASSERRGTGDTGELFF. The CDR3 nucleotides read TGTGCCAGCAGTGAGCGGAGGGGGACAGGGGACACCGGGGAGCTGTTTTTT.